The 19 T cell receptor beta chains below were found in one sample sequenced in a study of technical replicates of blood from a few donors. The table came from immunoSEQ multiplex PCR; TCRdb's copy has only in-frame clones and leaves some out. This sample yields tens of thousands of clones, of which about 98% are seen a single time; around 0.16% belongs to the top ten. Input material: T cells isolated from PBMCs. All receptors come from a human donor in good health.

The chain joins TRBV10-2 to TRBJ2-3, with 8 positions matching TRBD2. The CDR3 runs 14 residues. CDR1 WSHSY and CDR2 SAAADI come from the germline V gene. Trimming cost V 4 bases and J 4 bases; bases outside gene matches: 4. CDR3 region: CASSVGGGSDTQYF. In DNA form, the CDR3 reads TGCGCCAGCAGTGTCGGCGGGGGGTCAGATACGCAGTATTTT.

The chain is built from TRBV27 and TRBJ2-2, with D perhaps matching TRBD2 (6 bases). V lost 3 bases and J 6 bases, leaving 8 bases between the germline ends. CDR1 and CDR2 from the germline V gene are MNHEY and SMNVEV (reference sequence). This CDR3 spans 13 amino acids. The CDR3 region is CASSFGGAGELFF. The CDR3 nucleotides read TGTGCCAGCAGTTTCGGGGGAGCCGGGGAGCTGTTTTTT.

The CDR3 is CASSRGTGELFF. The CDR3 coding sequence is TGTGCCAGCAGTCGGGGGACCGGGGAGCTGTTTTTT. The rearrangement joins TRBV4-2 to TRBJ2-2, with D possibly TRBD2 on 6 matching bases. The germline V and J ends were trimmed by 6 bases and 5 bases, with 7 bases remaining between them. The V gene's germline CDR1 is LGHNA and CDR2 YNFKEQ. This CDR3 has 12 residues.

The V and J genes are TRBV4-1 and TRBJ2-7, with TRBD1 as a possible D gene (5 bases). Trimming took off 5 bases at V and 12 bases at J, with 23 bases between the two ends. This CDR3 is 14 amino acids long. CDR1 is MGHRA and CDR2 is YSYEKL in the germline V gene. DNA for the CDR3: TGCGCCAGCAGCGGGGCGACTGGAATTCCTCAGCGGTACTTC. Translated, it gives CASSGATGIPQRYF.

This chain uses TRBV6-1 with TRBJ2-2, with 7 bases fitting TRBD2. V lost 2 bases to trimming and J lost 7 bases; unmatched junction nucleotides: 7. Germline lookup yields CDR1 MNHNS and CDR2 SASEGT. The CDR3 runs to 15 residues. The DNA of the CDR3 is TGTGCCAGCAGTGAATTGGACCTAGCGGTCGGGGAGCTGTTTTTT. It codes for CASSELDLAVGELFF.

V and J are TRBV6-5 and TRBJ2-1; the D is unclear. CDR1 is MNHEY and CDR2 is SVGAGI in the germline V gene. V was pared by 5 bases and J by 5 bases, with 10 bases between. There are 13 residues in the CDR3. CDR3 region: CASSPPRNNEQFF. CDR3 DNA sequence: TGTGCCAGCAGTCCCCCCAGGAACAATGAGCAGTTCTTC.

This clone was seen only a few times. The chain uses TRBV19 and TRBJ1-5, with unresolved D. Germline V gives CDR1 LNHDA, CDR2 SQIVND (reference sequence). V shed 8 bases and J shed 4 bases, with 12 bases lying between them. The CDR3 spans 13 residues. CDR3 sequence reads: CASAPQENQPQHF. The CDR3, as DNA: TGTGCCAGTGCGCCCCAGGAAAATCAGCCCCAGCATTTT. The full variable domain, in which reference TRBV19 and TRBJ1-5 provide the parts outside the CDR3, is DGGITQSPKYLFRKEGQNVTLSCEQNLNHDAMYWYRQDPGQGLRLIYYSQIVNDFQKGDIAEGYSVSREKKESFPLTVTSAQKNPTAFYLCASAPQENQPQHFGDGTRLSIL.

The chain joins TRBV4-1 to TRBJ2-7; 9 bases are a match to TRBD1. This CDR3 is 17 amino acids long. Germline lookup yields CDR1 MGHRA and CDR2 YSYEKL. J was trimmed by 2 bases and V by 1 base; bases with no gene match: 9. The CDR3 DNA sequence: TGCGCCAGCAGCCAAGGGGCCCCCGGACAGGGGACCTACGAGCAGTACTTC. Protein product: CASSQGAPGQGTYEQYF.

The chain has TRBV5-1 and TRBJ2-5; 7 nucleotides agree with TRBD2. Germline trimming cut 4 bases from V and 1 base from J; bases unmatched to any gene: 4. Germline CDR1 SGHRS, CDR2 YFSETQ. The CDR3 consists of 14 residues. CDR3 in amino acids: CASSPAGVQETQYF. CDR3 bases: TGCGCCAGCAGCCCCGCGGGGGTCCAAGAGACCCAGTACTTC.

The rearrangement links TRBV5-6 to TRBJ1-3, with unresolved D. Trimming removed 9 bases from V and 0 bases from J, with 13 bases in between. The CDR3 covers 14 residues. Per germline, CDR1 SGHDT and CDR2 YYEEEE. In nucleotides, the CDR3 is TGTGCCACCCGACAACAGAGCTCTGGAAACACCATATATTTT. It is translated as CATRQQSSGNTIYF. Supplemented by reference TRBV5-6 and TRBJ1-3, the full variable domain reads DAGVTQSPTHLIKTRGQQVTLRCSPKSGHDTVSWYQQALGQGPQFIFQYYEEEERQRGNFPDRFSGHQFPNYSSELNVNALLLGDSALYLCATRQQSSGNTIYFGEGSWLTVV.

The CDR3 coding sequence is TGTGCCAGCAGCTTTACGGGGTCCCCCGGGGAGCTGTTTTTT. Amino acids: CASSFTGSPGELFF. This sequence joins TRBV11-3 and TRBJ2-2; a weak D match, TRBD2 (5 bases). V was trimmed by 3 bases and J by 6 bases, leaving 11 bases between them. This CDR3 has 14 amino acids. Germline values: CDR1 SGHNT, CDR2 YENEEA.

V is TRBV28 and J is TRBJ2-2; D is unresolved. Germline CDR1 and CDR2: MDHEN and SYDVKM. V gave up 3 bases and J gave up 1 base, with 6 bases separating them. There are 14 residues in the CDR3. This CDR3 reads CASSFRQNTGELFF. DNA for the CDR3: TGTGCCAGCAGTTTCCGACAGAACACCGGGGAGCTGTTTTTT.

V usage is TRBV30 and J usage is TRBJ1-5; TRBD1 agrees at 9 bases. The CDR3 spans 16 residues. Germline V lookup: CDR1 GTSNPN, CDR2 SVGIG (reference sequence). V shed 0 bases and J 4 bases; nucleotides not matched to a gene: 7. The CDR3 DNA reads as TGTGCCTGGAGTGTACAGGGGGCCCTTATGAATCAGCCCCAGCATTTT. Amino acids: CAWSVQGALMNQPQHF.

The chain recombines TRBV6-1 with TRBJ2-7; D is perhaps TRBD1 (5 bases). CDR1 is MNHNS and CDR2 is SASEGT in the germline V gene. The V end was cut by 4 bases, the J end by 3 bases, with 13 bases between. This CDR3 is built from 14 residues. CDR3 sequence reads: CASSAGLGIYEQYF. CDR3 sequence (DNA): TGTGCCAGCAGTGCAGGGCTGGGAATCTACGAGCAGTACTTC.

This chain links TRBV7-8 with TRBJ2-7, with D possibly matching TRBD1 (6 bases). The germline V gene encodes CDR1 SGHVS and CDR2 FQNEAQ. V lost 6 bases and J lost 4, with 13 bases in between. There are 13 residues in the CDR3. The CDR3 reads CASRLGDIYEQYF. The CDR3 bases are TGTGCCAGCAGACTGGGGGACATTTACGAGCAGTACTTC.

The V call is TRBV9, the J call TRBJ1-1; D uncertain. Germline V gene data show CDR1 as SGDLS and CDR2 as YYNGEE. Trimming took 0 bases from V and 1 from J, leaving 7 bases between them. The CDR3 has 14 residues. This chain's CDR3 is CASSVAGSNTEAFF. The CDR3 DNA follows: TGTGCCAGCAGCGTAGCAGGCTCGAACACTGAAGCTTTCTTT.

This clone was seen once. V gene TRBV30 combines with J gene TRBJ2-1; TRBD2 aligns across 8 bases. CDR1 is GTSNPN, CDR2 SVGIG, per germline (reference sequence). Unmatched junction bases numbered 2, after V lost 0 bases and J lost 1 base. The CDR3 has 15 amino acids. As DNA, the CDR3 is TGTGCCTGGAGTGTACGGGGGGGATCCTACAATGAGCAGTTCTTC. This gives the protein CAWSVRGGSYNEQFF.

In DNA, the CDR3 is TGTGCCTGGAGGCCTAAGGGGCAGAGGGAGACCCAGTACTTC. Amino acids: CAWRPKGQRETQYF. The chain combines TRBV30 with TRBJ2-5; D possibly corresponds to TRBD1 (5 bases). Germline V lookup: CDR1 GTSNPN, CDR2 SVGIG (reference sequence). Trimming removed 3 bases at V and 5 bases at J, with 16 bases between. CDR3 length: 14 residues.

This clone is a singleton in its sample. This chain joins TRBV5-1 and TRBJ2-2; D possibly corresponds to TRBD2 (7 bases). V lost 0 bases, J lost 2 bases, and 11 bases lay in between. The germline V gene encodes CDR1 SGHRS and CDR2 YFSETQ. CDR3 length equals 16 residues. The CDR3 spells CASSLEGGLNTGELFF. CDR3 nucleotides: TGCGCCAGCAGCTTGGAGGGGGGGCTTAACACCGGGGAGCTGTTTTTT.